These T cell receptor beta chains were read from a single sample in a study of cytomegalovirus exposure and HLA in healthy donors. Clones were read by immunoSEQ multiplex PCR, and TCRdb kept only the in-frame ones, dropping some. The sample lists some 140,000 clones; about 83% were seen once. Material: PBMCs. Source of these receptors: a woman aged 25-40 years in good health and CMV-seronegative. The CDR3 runs from the conserved cysteine through the conserved F or W. Each record gives: clone size, D gene, V gene, J gene, CDR3 DNA, CDR3 protein. A D gene is named only where the DNA matches it firmly. Expanded clones get a size class; other rows say once, few or many, or leave the size out.

size: NA
D: NA
V: TRBV9
J: TRBJ1-3
DNA: TGTGCCAGCAGCCCCCTCGGGACTGGAAACACCATATATTTT
CDR3: CASSPLGTGNTIYF

size: NA
D: TRBD2
V: TRBV9
J: TRBJ2-7
DNA: TGTGCCAGCAGCGTAGAGGGACTAGCGGGGGCATCCTACGAGCAGTACTTC
CDR3: CASSVEGLAGASYEQYF

size: NA
D: TRBD1
V: TRBV4-2
J: TRBJ1-6
DNA: TGTGCCAGCAGCCAAGTTGCCGGGACAGGGACTTCACCCCTCCACTTT
CDR3: CASSQVAGTGTSPLHF

size: once
D: TRBD1
V: TRBV5-1
J: TRBJ2-1
DNA: TGCGCCAGCAGCTGGGGGACAGGGGGCTTCAATGAGCAGTTCTTC
CDR3: CASSWGTGGFNEQFF

size: NA
D: NA
V: TRBV5-1
J: TRBJ1-6
DNA: TGCGCCAGCAGTGGAGGGGACTATAATTCACCCCTCCACTTT
CDR3: CASSGGDYNSPLHF

size: NA
D: NA
V: TRBV7-2
J: TRBJ2-2
DNA: TGTGCCAGCAGCTCACAGGGATTCGTGTACGCCGGGGAGCTGTTTTTT
CDR3: CASSSQGFVYAGELFF

size: NA
D: TRBD1
V: TRBV27
J: TRBJ2-2
DNA: TGTGCCAGCAGTCCAGACAGGGACGGGGAGCTGTTTTTT
CDR3: CASSPDRDGELFF

size: NA
D: TRBD2
V: TRBV5-1
J: TRBJ2-5
DNA: TGCGCCAGCAGCCCGGGAGGTAGCCAAGAGACCCAGTACTTC
CDR3: CASSPGGSQETQYF

size: NA
D: TRBD2
V: TRBV6-6
J: TRBJ2-3
DNA: TGTGCCAGCAGTTACGATGGAGGAAGCGGGAGAGATACGCAGTATTTT
CDR3: CASSYDGGSGRDTQYF

size: NA
D: NA
V: TRBV5-4
J: TRBJ1-2
DNA: TGTGCCAGCAGCTTGGCCTCAGGCAGGTCGATTCGCGATGGCTACACCTTC
CDR3: CASSLASGRSIRDGYTF

size: NA
D: NA
V: TRBV2
J: TRBJ2-1
DNA: TGTGCCAGCAGTTCGGAGTTGTCTGAGCAGTTCTTC
CDR3: CASSSELSEQFF

size: NA
D: TRBD2
V: TRBV9
J: TRBJ2-1
DNA: TGTGCCAGCAGCGTAGGGCGGGGGGTAAGCTACAATGAGCAGTTCTTC
CDR3: CASSVGRGVSYNEQFF

size: NA
D: TRBD1
V: TRBV19
J: TRBJ1-2
DNA: TGTGCCAGTAGTATAGGACAGGGGGACTATGGCTACACCTTC
CDR3: CASSIGQGDYGYTF

size: NA
D: TRBD2
V: TRBV10-3
J: TRBJ2-7
DNA: TGTGCCATCAGTGAGCTTCTAGCGGGGGCCGACGAGCAGTACTTC
CDR3: CAISELLAGADEQYF

size: NA
D: TRBD2
V: TRBV5-1
J: TRBJ2-1
DNA: TGCGCCAGCAGCTCACCCCACTCCCGGCTAGCGGACTACAATGAGCAGTTCTTC
CDR3: CASSSPHSRLADYNEQFF

size: NA
D: NA
V: TRBV7-6
J: TRBJ1-6
DNA: TGTGCCAGCAGCTTAGCGTTAGCCCACAATTCACCCCTCCACTTT
CDR3: CASSLALAHNSPLHF

size: NA
D: TRBD2
V: TRBV10-3
J: TRBJ2-3
DNA: TGTGCACTCCGGACTAGCGGGGGCACAAATACGCAGTATTTT
CDR3: CALRTSGGTNTQYF

size: NA
D: TRBD2
V: TRBV5-1
J: TRBJ2-5
DNA: TGCGCCAGCAGCTTGTGGCTAGCGGGGGGGCAAGAGACCCAGTACTTC
CDR3: CASSLWLAGGQETQYF

size: NA
D: NA
V: TRBV9
J: TRBJ2-3
DNA: TGTGCCAGCAGCGTAGTCTTGGGCGGGGGCACAGATACGCAGTATTTT
CDR3: CASSVVLGGGTDTQYF

size: NA
D: TRBD1
V: TRBV5-1
J: TRBJ1-4
DNA: TGCGCCAGCAGCCCTGGGACAGGGCGTGAAAAACTGTTTTTT
CDR3: CASSPGTGREKLFF

size: NA
D: TRBD1
V: TRBV7-2
J: TRBJ2-2
DNA: TGTGCCAGCAGCAAGGACAGGGTAAACACCGGGGAGCTGTTTTTT
CDR3: CASSKDRVNTGELFF

size: NA
D: NA
V: TRBV6-1
J: TRBJ2-7
DNA: TGTGCCAGCAGTGTCTCTGAGACAGGAACCTACGAGCAGTACTTC
CDR3: CASSVSETGTYEQYF

size: NA
D: TRBD2
V: TRBV6-1
J: TRBJ2-3
DNA: TGTGCCAGCAGTGAAGCGACTAGCGGGTGGTTAACGAAGTCCGATACGCAGTATTTT
CDR3: CASSEATSGWLTKSDTQYF

size: NA
D: TRBD1
V: TRBV4-1
J: TRBJ2-1
DNA: TGCGCCAGCAGCCGGGGGACAGGGGGTGCGGTGGGGGAGCAGTTCTTC
CDR3: CASSRGTGGAVGEQFF

size: NA
D: TRBD2
V: TRBV29-1
J: TRBJ2-1
DNA: TGCAGCGCCCCACCTCTAGCGGGGGGGATTGATGAGCAGTTCTTC
CDR3: CSAPPLAGGIDEQFF

size: NA
D: NA
V: TRBV7-8
J: TRBJ1-4
DNA: TGTGCCAGCAGCTTCTCCGAACAGACTAATGAAAAACTGTTTTTT
CDR3: CASSFSEQTNEKLFF

size: NA
D: NA
V: TRBV27
J: TRBJ1-2
DNA: TGTGCCAGCAGACCTACAGGGCTCTACAACTATGGCTACACCTTC
CDR3: CASRPTGLYNYGYTF

size: NA
D: NA
V: TRBV2
J: TRBJ2-1
DNA: TGTGCCAGCAGTGTCGACACAAACAATGAGCAGTTCTTC
CDR3: CASSVDTNNEQFF

size: NA
D: TRBD2
V: TRBV7-7
J: TRBJ2-5
DNA: TGTGCTAGCAGCCCACCTAGCGGGGTGCCGTACTTC
CDR3: CASSPPSGVPYF

size: NA
D: TRBD1
V: TRBV28
J: TRBJ2-3
DNA: TGTGCCAGCAGTTTGCCGGGACAGGGCACAGATACGCAGTATTTT
CDR3: CASSLPGQGTDTQYF

size: NA
D: TRBD1
V: TRBV4-1
J: TRBJ2-7
DNA: TGCGCCAGCAGCCAAGAGGCAGGGGGTCCCTACGAGCAGTACTTC
CDR3: CASSQEAGGPYEQYF

size: NA
D: NA
V: TRBV7-3
J: TRBJ1-1
DNA: TGTGCCAGCAGCACCAGGGAAGGGACTGAAGCTTTCTTT
CDR3: CASSTREGTEAFF

size: NA
D: TRBD2
V: TRBV7-6
J: TRBJ2-5
DNA: TGTGCCAGCAGCTTAGTCCTAGCGGGGGCCTCCCAAGAGACCCAGTACTTC
CDR3: CASSLVLAGASQETQYF

size: NA
D: NA
V: TRBV10-2
J: TRBJ2-7
DNA: TGCGCCAGCAGTGGAGGGGGGGTGACCTACGAGCAGTACTTC
CDR3: CASSGGGVTYEQYF

size: NA
D: TRBD1
V: TRBV5-1
J: TRBJ1-1
DNA: TGCGCCAGCAGCTCGACAGGGATGAACACTGAAGCTTTCTTT
CDR3: CASSSTGMNTEAFF

size: NA
D: TRBD1
V: TRBV7-9
J: TRBJ1-4
DNA: TGTGCCAGCAGCTCCTACCGGGACAGGGATGAAAAACTGTTTTTT
CDR3: CASSSYRDRDEKLFF

size: once
D: NA
V: TRBV28
J: TRBJ2-3
DNA: TGTGTCAGCAGCCTGACGGGGCGGGGGCGCACAGATACGCAGTATTTT
CDR3: CVSSLTGRGRTDTQYF

size: NA
D: NA
V: TRBV5-1
J: TRBJ1-1
DNA: TGCGCCAGCAGCTTGGGAGCGGGGAGTGAAGCTTTCTTT
CDR3: CASSLGAGSEAFF

size: NA
D: NA
V: TRBV18
J: TRBJ1-2
DNA: TGTGCCAGCTCACCTGTAGGGGCACGCGATGGCTACACCTTC
CDR3: CASSPVGARDGYTF